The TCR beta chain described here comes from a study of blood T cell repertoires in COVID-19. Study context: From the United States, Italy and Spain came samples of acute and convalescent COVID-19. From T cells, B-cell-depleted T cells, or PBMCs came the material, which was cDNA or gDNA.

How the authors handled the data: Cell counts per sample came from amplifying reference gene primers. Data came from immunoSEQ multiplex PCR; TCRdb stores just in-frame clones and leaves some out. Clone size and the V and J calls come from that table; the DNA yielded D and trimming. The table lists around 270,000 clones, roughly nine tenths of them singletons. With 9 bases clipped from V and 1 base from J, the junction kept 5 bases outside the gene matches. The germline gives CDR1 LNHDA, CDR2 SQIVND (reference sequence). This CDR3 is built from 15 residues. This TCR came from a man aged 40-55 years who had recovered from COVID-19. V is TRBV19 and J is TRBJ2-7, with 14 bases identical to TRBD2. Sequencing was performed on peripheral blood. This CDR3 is CASSGLAGGSYEQYF. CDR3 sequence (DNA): TGTGCCAGCAGTGGACTAGCGGGGGGTTCCTACGAGCAGTACTTC.